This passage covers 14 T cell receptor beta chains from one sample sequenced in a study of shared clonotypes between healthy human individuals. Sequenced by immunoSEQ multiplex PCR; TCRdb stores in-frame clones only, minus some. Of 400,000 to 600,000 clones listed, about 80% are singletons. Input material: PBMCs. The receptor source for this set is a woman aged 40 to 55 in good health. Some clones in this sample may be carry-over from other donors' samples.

The CDR3 DNA reads TGCGCCAGCAGCTTGGAGAGGGGGCGAACTGAAGCTTTCTTT. Amino acids: CASSLERGRTEAFF. V usage is TRBV5-1 and J usage is TRBJ1-1; 7 positions match TRBD1. The V gene end was trimmed by 0 bases and the J gene end by 5 bases; junction bases not matched to a gene: 4. Germline V gives CDR1 SGHRS, CDR2 YFSETQ. This CDR3 spans 14 amino acids.

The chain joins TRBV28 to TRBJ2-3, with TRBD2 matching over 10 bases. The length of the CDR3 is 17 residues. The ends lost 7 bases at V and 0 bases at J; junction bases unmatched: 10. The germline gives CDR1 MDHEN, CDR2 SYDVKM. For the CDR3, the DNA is TGTGCCAGCACTAAGGGTAGCGGGAGGAGAAGCACAGATACGCAGTATTTT. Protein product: CASTKGSGRRSTDTQYF.

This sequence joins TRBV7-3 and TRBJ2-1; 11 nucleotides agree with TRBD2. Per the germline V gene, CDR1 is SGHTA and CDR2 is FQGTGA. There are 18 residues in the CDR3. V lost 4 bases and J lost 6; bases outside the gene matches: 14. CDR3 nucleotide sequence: TGTGCCAGCAGCTCGAGCACTAGCGGGAGTGTCGGGAGCAATGAGCAGTTCTTC. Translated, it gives CASSSSTSGSVGSNEQFF.

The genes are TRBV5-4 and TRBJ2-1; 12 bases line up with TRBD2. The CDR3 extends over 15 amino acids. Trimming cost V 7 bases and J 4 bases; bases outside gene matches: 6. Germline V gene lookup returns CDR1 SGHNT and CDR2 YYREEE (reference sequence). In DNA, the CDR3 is TGTGCCAGCTCATCGACTAGCGGGAGTTACAATGAGCAGTTCTTC. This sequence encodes CASSSTSGSYNEQFF.

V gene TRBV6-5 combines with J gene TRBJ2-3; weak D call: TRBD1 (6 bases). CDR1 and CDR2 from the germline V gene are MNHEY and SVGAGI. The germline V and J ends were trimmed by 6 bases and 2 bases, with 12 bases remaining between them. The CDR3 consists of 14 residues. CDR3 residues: CASRRGGYTDTQYF. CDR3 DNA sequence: TGTGCCAGCAGGCGAGGGGGATACACAGATACGCAGTATTTT.

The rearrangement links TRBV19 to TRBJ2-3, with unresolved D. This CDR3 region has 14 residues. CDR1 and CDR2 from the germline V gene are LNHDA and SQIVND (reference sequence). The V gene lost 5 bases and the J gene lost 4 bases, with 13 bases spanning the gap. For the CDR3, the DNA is TGTGCCAGTAGTCTTCGGGCCCCTGCAGATACGCAGTATTTT. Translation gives CASSLRAPADTQYF.

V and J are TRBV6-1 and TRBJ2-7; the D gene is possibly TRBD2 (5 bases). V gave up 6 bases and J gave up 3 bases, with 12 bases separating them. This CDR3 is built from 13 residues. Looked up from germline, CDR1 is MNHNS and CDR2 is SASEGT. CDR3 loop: CASRPEALYEQYF. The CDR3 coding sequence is TGTGCCAGCAGGCCGGAGGCCCTCTACGAGCAGTACTTC.

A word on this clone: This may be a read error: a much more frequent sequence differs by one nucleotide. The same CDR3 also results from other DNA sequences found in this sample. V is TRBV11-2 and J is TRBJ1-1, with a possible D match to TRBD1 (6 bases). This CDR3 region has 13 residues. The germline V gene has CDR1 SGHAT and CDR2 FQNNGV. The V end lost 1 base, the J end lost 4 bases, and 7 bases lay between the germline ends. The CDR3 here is CASSLVGGTEAFF. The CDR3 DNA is TGTGCCAGCAGCTTAGTAGGGGGCACTGAAGCTTTCTTT.

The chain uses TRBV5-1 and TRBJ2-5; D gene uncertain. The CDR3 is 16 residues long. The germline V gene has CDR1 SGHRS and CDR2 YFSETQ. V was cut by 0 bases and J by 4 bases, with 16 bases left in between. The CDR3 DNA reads TGCGCCAGCAGCTTGGGCTTAGCTGATTCGTTAGAGACCCAGTACTTC. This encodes CASSLGLADSLETQYF.

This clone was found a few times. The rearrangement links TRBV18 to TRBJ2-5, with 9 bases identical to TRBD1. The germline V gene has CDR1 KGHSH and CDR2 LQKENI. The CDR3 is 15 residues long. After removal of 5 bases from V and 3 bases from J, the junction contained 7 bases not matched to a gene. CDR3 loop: CASSTRDRVKETQYF. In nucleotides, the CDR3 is TGTGCCAGCTCAACCCGGGACAGGGTAAAAGAGACCCAGTACTTC.

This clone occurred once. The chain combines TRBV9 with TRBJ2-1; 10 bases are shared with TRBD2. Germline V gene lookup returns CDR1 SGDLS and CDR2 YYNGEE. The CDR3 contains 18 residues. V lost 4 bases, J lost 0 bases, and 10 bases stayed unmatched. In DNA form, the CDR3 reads TGTGCCAGCAGCCGGCGCCCCATAGCGGGAGGCTCCTACAATGAGCAGTTCTTC. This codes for CASSRRPIAGGSYNEQFF.

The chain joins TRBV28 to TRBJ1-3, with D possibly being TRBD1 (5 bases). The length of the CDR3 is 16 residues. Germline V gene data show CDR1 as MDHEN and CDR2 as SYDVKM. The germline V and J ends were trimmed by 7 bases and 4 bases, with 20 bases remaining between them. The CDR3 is CASIGRVKEEGNTIYF. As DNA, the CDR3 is TGTGCCAGCATAGGCAGGGTGAAGGAGGAGGGAAACACCATATATTTT.

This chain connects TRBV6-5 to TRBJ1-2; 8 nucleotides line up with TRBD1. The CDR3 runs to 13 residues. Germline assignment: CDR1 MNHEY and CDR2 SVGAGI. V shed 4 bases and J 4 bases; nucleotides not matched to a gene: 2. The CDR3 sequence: CASSSDRAYGYTF. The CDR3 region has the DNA TGTGCCAGCAGTTCGGACAGGGCCTATGGCTACACCTTC.

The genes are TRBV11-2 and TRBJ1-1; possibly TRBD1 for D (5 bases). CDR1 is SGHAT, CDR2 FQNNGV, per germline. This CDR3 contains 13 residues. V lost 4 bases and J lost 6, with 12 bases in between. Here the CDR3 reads CASSYYGTSEAFF. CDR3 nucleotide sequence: TGTGCCAGCAGCTACTACGGGACCTCTGAAGCTTTCTTT.